The table lists the clone carrying this T cell receptor beta chain with a few counts. This entry belongs to a study of blood T cells in healthy people across ages. This CDR3 has 13 residues. V lost 6 bases to trimming and J lost 4 bases, with 11 bases between them. Together with a sample-barcoded 5' primer, a J-beta primer mix was included in a second PCR lasting about 7 to 12 cycles. TCRdb independently ran MiXCR on the 5' RACE reads; one entry per CDR3 protein. The top ten clones hold 20% to 25% of a sample with about 970,000 distinct CDR3 sequences, roughly half of them seen once. The V gene is TRBV12-3 or TRBV12-4, the J gene TRBJ2-3; D possibly corresponds to TRBD1 (5 bases). The sequence was collected from a woman aged 55-70 years in good health. Sequencing was carried out using blood. The CDR3 spells CASSRRAPDTQYF. The CDR3 bases are TGTGCCAGCAGCCGCAGGGCCCCAGATACGCAGTATTTT.